This TCR beta chain was sequenced for a study of blood T cell repertoires in COVID-19. Profiling relied on immunoSEQ multiplex PCR, and the TCRdb table lists in-frame clones only, not all of them. The sample has approximately 190,000 clones; around four fifths are singletons. Germline CDR1 is MDHEN and CDR2 is SYDVKM. V was pared by 6 bases and J by 10 bases, with 21 bases between. The CDR3 is 14 amino acids. This clonotype originated in a woman aged 35 to 49 with acute or convalescent COVID-19. What was sequenced was peripheral blood. The chain joins TRBV28 to TRBJ1-2, with unresolved D. The CDR3 sequence is CASSLTLREVDYTF. The CDR3 nucleotides read TGTGCCAGCAGCTTAACCCTCCGCGAGGTTGACTACACCTTC.